This T cell receptor beta chain originates from a study of T-cell memory formation after mild COVID-19. TCRdb reprocessed the 5' RACE reads via MiXCR and lists one record per CDR3 protein. Here the sample spans about 250,000 distinct CDR3 sequences, roughly 15% being singletons. The study, taken as a whole, reports: Pre-infection memory harbored some responding clones, suggesting cross-reactive memory joined. Clones that shrank (day 15 to 85) were balanced CD4/CD8, whereas later expanders leaned CD4+. Contracting CD4+ clones sat mainly in CM and EM; CD8+ in EMRA.

Details on this clonotype: Its specificity is not known.

The germline gives CDR1 LGHDT, CDR2 YNNKEL (reference sequence). The CDR3 extends over 14 amino acids. The V segment lost 6 bases and the J segment 5 bases; nucleotides outside the gene matches: 6. V and J are TRBV3-1 and TRBJ2-1, with 8 bases that match TRBD1. This clonotype originated in an adult woman who had mild COVID-19 (a few samples of this study predate the infection). Cell type and time point are not known. The sequenced sample was PBMCs or a T cell subset sorted from them (not recorded which). The CDR3 protein is CASRRQGKHNEQFF. CDR3 coding DNA: TGTGCCAGCAGAAGACAGGGGAAGCACAATGAGCAGTTCTTC.